The 32 T cell receptor beta chains in this list originate from one sample, sequenced in a study of blood T cell repertoires in COVID-19. The table came from immunoSEQ multiplex PCR; TCRdb's copy has only in-frame clones and leaves some out. The table includes 110,000 to 150,000 clones, about 84% detected once. The sequenced sample was peripheral blood. These receptors originate from a human donor in a cohort sampled during active COVID-19.

The V call is TRBV9, the J call TRBJ2-3, with 13 positions matching TRBD2. V shed 4 bases, J shed 2 bases, and the junction held 7 bases outside the gene matches. Germline loops: CDR1 SGDLS, CDR2 YYNGEE. This CDR3 is 17 amino acids long. The CDR3 spells CASSPSGTSGATDTQYF. As DNA, the CDR3 is TGTGCCAGCAGCCCGAGCGGGACTAGCGGGGCCACAGATACGCAGTATTTT.

The chain employs TRBV18 and TRBJ1-5; tentatively, D is TRBD1 (5 bases). There are 13 residues in the CDR3. V gave up 6 bases and J gave up 5 bases, with 11 bases separating them. Germline CDR1 and CDR2: KGHSH and LQKENI. This CDR3 reads CASSDNLDQPQHF. In DNA, the CDR3 is TGTGCCAGCTCGGACAACTTGGATCAGCCCCAGCATTTT.

This chain connects TRBV4-2 to TRBJ2-1; D ambiguous. CDR1 and CDR2 (germline): LGHNA, YNFKEQ. V was trimmed by 0 bases and J by 4 bases, leaving 10 bases between them. The CDR3 extends over 15 amino acids. CDR3: CASSQDKTFYNEQFF. As DNA, the CDR3 is TGTGCCAGCAGCCAAGATAAGACATTTTACAATGAGCAGTTCTTC.

The CDR3 here is CAPQGQGNSSNQPQHF. Here the CDR3 DNA reads TGCGCCCCGCAGGGACAGGGCAATTCTAGCAATCAGCCCCAGCATTTT. The chain uses TRBV23-1 and TRBJ1-5; 9 positions agree with TRBD1. TRBV23-1 is given ORF status, its function remaining uncertain. The V gene end was trimmed by 11 bases and the J gene end by 0 bases; junction bases not matched to a gene: 11. This CDR3 is 16 amino acids long.

At least ten counts were recorded for this clone. The chain has TRBV7-6 and TRBJ2-3; 8 bases agree with TRBD2. The CDR3 spans 15 residues. CDR1 SGHVS and CDR2 FNYEAQ come from the germline V gene. The V segment lost 5 bases and the J segment 0 bases; nucleotides outside the gene matches: 4. The CDR3, as DNA: TGTGCCAGCAGCCCGGGACTAGTGAGCACAGATACGCAGTATTTT. It yields the protein CASSPGLVSTDTQYF.

This chain uses TRBV6-5 with TRBJ2-6; 11 bases align to TRBD1. CDR1 and CDR2 (germline): MNHEY, SVGAGI. V dropped 4 bases and J dropped 2; count of bases not matched to a gene: 1. The CDR3 totals 16 residues. CDR3 DNA sequence: TGTGCCAGCAGTTCGGACAGGGGGCCTGGGGCCAACGTCCTGACTTTC. As protein: CASSSDRGPGANVLTF.

The V and J genes are TRBV6-4 and TRBJ2-5, with 13 bases matching TRBD2. Germline assignment: CDR1 MRHNA and CDR2 SNTAGT. The CDR3 extends over 15 amino acids. The V gene end was trimmed by 6 bases and the J gene end by 1 base; junction bases not matched to a gene: 2. In DNA, the CDR3 is TGTGCCAGCAGCCGGACTAGCGGGGGCCAAGAGACCCAGTACTTC. It yields the protein CASSRTSGGQETQYF.

This clone has just a few counts. This chain joins TRBV10-3 and TRBJ2-2; 8 bases match TRBD1. V shed 4 bases, J shed 4 bases, and the junction held 5 bases outside the gene matches. Germline V lookup: CDR1 ENHRY, CDR2 SYGVKD. The CDR3 covers 15 residues. The CDR3 nucleotides are TGTGCCATCAGTGGGGGACAGGTGGGCACCGGGGAGCTGTTTTTT. Its translation: CAISGGQVGTGELFF.

This chain connects TRBV5-1 to TRBJ2-7; 7 nucleotides line up with TRBD1. The CDR3 runs to 14 residues. The ends lost 2 bases at V and 6 bases at J; junction bases unmatched: 8. Germline V gives CDR1 SGHRS, CDR2 YFSETQ. The CDR3 nucleotides are TGCGCCAGCAGCTTTGCCGGGGACAGACCCGAGCAGTACTTC. Translation: CASSFAGDRPEQYF.

The chain uses TRBV11-2 and TRBJ1-6; D is possibly TRBD1 (6 bases). CDR3 length: 14 residues. CDR1 and CDR2 (germline): SGHAT, FQNNGV. Trimming stripped 1 base from V and 9 bases from J, with 10 bases between. CDR3 in DNA: TGTGCCAGCAGCTTAGCGGGGGGCAGTTCACCCCTCCACTTT. It codes for CASSLAGGSSPLHF.

The rearrangement joins TRBV7-9 to TRBJ2-1; 8 bases match TRBD1. V lost 4 bases to trimming and J lost 3 bases; unmatched junction nucleotides: 5. Germline lookup yields CDR1 SEHNR and CDR2 FQNEAQ (reference sequence). The CDR3 runs 15 residues. The CDR3 spells CASSYNRGIYNEQFF. CDR3 nucleotides: TGTGCCAGCAGCTACAACAGGGGGATCTACAATGAGCAGTTCTTC.

The V and J genes are TRBV10-2 and TRBJ1-2, with D tentatively TRBD1 (5 bases). CDR1 is WSHSY and CDR2 is SAAADI in the germline V gene. CDR3 size: 14 residues. V lost 3 bases to trimming and J lost 8 bases, with 16 bases between them. This CDR3 is CASSDTGVLGGYTF. The CDR3 DNA reads as TGCGCCAGCAGTGATACAGGTGTCCTAGGAGGCTACACCTTC.

This clone was observed a single time. The chain couples TRBV30 to TRBJ1-5; D may be TRBD1 (6 bases). CDR1 is GTSNPN, CDR2 SVGIG, per germline (reference sequence). Between the trimmed V and J ends, which lost 0 bases and 4 bases, there was a span of 13 bases. This CDR3 region has 15 residues. The CDR3: CAWSVKGGLNQPQHF. The CDR3 nucleotides read TGTGCCTGGAGTGTAAAAGGGGGTTTGAATCAGCCCCAGCATTTT.

This clone came up a few times. V usage is TRBV19 and J usage is TRBJ1-2; D call uncertain. In germline, CDR1 is LNHDA, CDR2 SQIVND (reference sequence). Trimming left V 3 bases short and J 4 bases short, with 15 bases between. The CDR3 covers 15 residues. CDR3 DNA sequence: TGTGCCAGTAGTATTTCCTCCGGGGAGTCCTATGGCTACACCTTC. Amino acids: CASSISSGESYGYTF.

This clone was detected a few times. V gene TRBV27 combines with J gene TRBJ1-5; 8 nucleotides match TRBD1. Germline V gene lookup returns CDR1 MNHEY and CDR2 SMNVEV (reference sequence). V shed 5 bases, J shed 5 bases, and the junction held 5 bases outside the gene matches. The CDR3 has 14 amino acids. CDR3 sequence (DNA): TGTGCCAGCAGTACGGACAGGGCATATCAGCCCCAGCATTTT. It codes for CASSTDRAYQPQHF.

The chain couples TRBV9 to TRBJ2-1; possible D gene TRBD2, 5 bases. Trimming pared 0 bases from V and 10 bases from J, leaving 11 bases between. This CDR3 is 13 amino acids long. Germline CDR1 and CDR2: SGDLS and YYNGEE. The CDR3 DNA is TGTGCCAGCAGCGTAGGGAGGCTTGGAGAGCAGTTCTTC. Translation: CASSVGRLGEQFF. Together with reference TRBV9 and TRBJ2-1, the CDR3 gives the full variable domain: DSGVTQTPKHLITATGQRVTLRCSPRSGDLSVYWYQQSLDQGLQFLIQYYNGEERAKGNILERFSAQQFPDLHSELNLSSLELGDSALYFCASSVGRLGEQFFGPGTRLTVL.

This chain connects TRBV5-1 to TRBJ2-3, with a weak D call TRBD1 (5 bases). The CDR3 has 13 residues. Trimming removed 4 bases from V and 10 bases from J, with 16 bases in between. In germline, CDR1 is SGHRS, CDR2 YFSETQ. The CDR3 loop reads CASSRTMQGAQYF. The CDR3 region has the DNA TGCGCCAGCAGCCGGACCATGCAAGGGGCGCAGTATTTT.

The chain is built from TRBV7-9 and TRBJ2-7; perhaps TRBD2 as D (7 bases). This CDR3 region has 14 residues. Germline CDR1 is SEHNR and CDR2 is FQNEAQ (reference sequence). The V end lost 5 bases, the J end lost 5 bases, and 16 bases lay between the germline ends. CDR3 DNA: TGTGCCAGCAGCAAGGGAGGGGGGAACGACGAGCAGTACTTC. Translation gives CASSKGGGNDEQYF.

The J gene is TRBJ2-2, the V gene TRBV11-2, with unresolved D. With 0 bases removed from V and 9 bases from J, the gap between germline ends came to 5 bases. This CDR3 has 12 residues. Germline CDR1 and CDR2: SGHAT and FQNNGV. CDR3: CASSLDIWELFF. CDR3 DNA: TGTGCCAGCAGCTTAGATATTTGGGAGCTGTTTTTT.

The gene calls are TRBV7-2 and TRBJ2-1, with TRBD2 identical over 8 bases. With V trimmed by 0 bases and J by 7 bases, 8 bases remained unmatched. The CDR3 length is 16 residues. The germline V gene has CDR1 SGHTA and CDR2 FQGNSA. This CDR3 is CASSLAGSGERNEQFF. The CDR3 coding sequence is TGTGCCAGCAGCTTAGCAGGTAGCGGGGAACGAAATGAGCAGTTCTTC.

CDR3 in DNA: TGTGCCAGCAGCCAAGATACAGGGCCTACGCCTGGCTATGGCTACACCTTC. It is translated as CASSQDTGPTPGYGYTF. The chain carries TRBV4-2 and TRBJ1-2; TRBD1 is a possible D gene (6 bases). Germline V CDR1 and CDR2: LGHNA, YNFKEQ. V shed 0 bases and J shed 4 bases, with 18 bases lying between them. The CDR3 contains 17 residues.

A few counts support this clone. The chain links TRBV7-2 to TRBJ1-3, with no clear D. The CDR3 spans 11 residues. The germline gives CDR1 SGHTA, CDR2 FQGNSA. V was cut by 4 bases and J by 8 bases, with 6 bases left in between. The CDR3 region has the DNA TGTGCCAGCAGCTCGGCGGACACCATATATTTT. Residues: CASSSADTIYF.

This sequence joins TRBV12-5 and TRBJ2-7; tentatively, D is TRBD1 (6 bases). Germline lookup yields CDR1 LGHNT and CDR2 FRNRAP. The ends were cut back, 6 bases at V and 0 bases at J, with 12 bases in the middle. There are 14 residues in the CDR3. The CDR3 bases are TGTGCTAGTGGGTCGGACAGAAGCTCCTACGAGCAGTACTTC. Amino acids: CASGSDRSSYEQYF.

V is TRBV11-2 and J is TRBJ1-6; 9 bases match TRBD1. Germline assignment: CDR1 SGHAT and CDR2 FQNNGV. CDR3 length equals 17 residues. The V segment lost 2 bases and the J segment 5 bases; nucleotides outside the gene matches: 7. CDR3 coding DNA: TGTGCCAGCAGCTTACGGAACAGGGGGCTTAATAATTCACCCCTCCACTTT. Amino acids: CASSLRNRGLNNSPLHF. The entire variable domain, with the rest obtained from reference TRBV11-2 and TRBJ1-6, is as follows: EAGVAQSPRYKIIEKRQSVAFWCNPISGHATLYWYQQILGQGPKLLIQFQNNGVVDDSQLPKDRFSAERLKGVDSTLKIQPAKLEDSAVYLCASSLRNRGLNNSPLHFGNGTRLTVT.

The chain has TRBV3-1 (or the pseudogene TRBV3-2) and TRBJ2-5, with 7 bases that match TRBD2. This CDR3 region has 11 residues. Germline loops: CDR1 LGHDT, CDR2 YNNKEL (reference sequence). The CDR3 region has the DNA TGTGGAGCGGGGACTACGGAGACCCAGTACTTC. Protein sequence: CGAGTTETQYF.

This sequence joins TRBV11-2 and TRBJ2-1; TRBD1 matches at 8 bases. The V segment lost 4 bases and the J segment 6 bases; nucleotides outside the gene matches: 5. CDR3 length: 14 amino acids. In germline, CDR1 is SGHAT, CDR2 FQNNGV. CDR3 sequence (DNA): TGTGCCAGCAGCTCGGGACAGGTCCTCAATGAGCAGTTCTTC. Protein sequence: CASSSGQVLNEQFF.

V and J are TRBV5-1 and TRBJ1-1, with D unresolved. The CDR3 sequence is 13 residues long. Looked up from germline, CDR1 is SGHRS and CDR2 is YFSETQ. V was clipped by 4 bases and J by 5 bases, with 12 bases between them. Written as DNA, the CDR3 is TGCGCCAGCAGCCCCAGCCTAGAAACTGAAGCTTTCTTT. Protein product: CASSPSLETEAFF.

The chain is built from TRBV7-2 and TRBJ2-7, with 7 positions matching TRBD1. From germline, CDR1 is SGHTA and CDR2 FQGNSA. The CDR3 length is 15 residues. V trimming: 5 bases; J trimming: 2 bases; junction bases outside the gene matches: 9. The CDR3 DNA reads as TGTGCCAGCAGCGCGGCCCAGGGGGTTACCTACGAGCAGTACTTC. Translated: CASSAAQGVTYEQYF.

The chain uses TRBV6-5 and TRBJ2-7; 9 bases are shared with TRBD1. CDR3 size: 15 residues. Looked up from germline, CDR1 is MNHEY and CDR2 is SVGAGI. V shed 10 bases, J shed 0 bases, and the junction held 10 bases outside the gene matches. This CDR3 is CATQPGTGHSYEQYF. The CDR3, as DNA: TGTGCCACCCAACCGGGGACAGGGCACTCCTACGAGCAGTACTTC.

This chain links TRBV11-2 with TRBJ2-5, with TRBD2 matching 7 bases. This CDR3 region has 13 residues. Germline values: CDR1 SGHAT, CDR2 FQNNGV. J lost 4 bases, V lost 5 bases, and 4 bases had no gene match. DNA of the CDR3: TGTGCCAGCAGCGGCGGGGGTAGAGAGACCCAGTACTTC. Amino acids: CASSGGGRETQYF.

The chain joins TRBV6-5 to TRBJ2-5; the match to TRBD2 covers 8 bases. The CDR3 sequence is 15 residues long. Losses at the gene ends were 7 bases for V and 0 bases for J; bases not matched to a gene: 7. Per germline, CDR1 MNHEY and CDR2 SVGAGI. The CDR3 here is CASTREGGYQETQYF. Here the CDR3 DNA reads TGTGCCAGCACCCGGGAGGGGGGTTACCAAGAGACCCAGTACTTC.

The gene calls are TRBV5-1 and TRBJ2-7, with D tentatively TRBD2 (5 bases). The CDR3 has 15 amino acids. The ends were cut back, 4 bases at V and 3 bases at J, with 17 bases in the middle. Germline V gene lookup returns CDR1 SGHRS and CDR2 YFSETQ. CDR3 sequence (DNA): TGCGCCAGCAGCAAAGAAGGGTGGAGGTACTACGAGCAGTACTTC. This sequence encodes CASSKEGWRYYEQYF.